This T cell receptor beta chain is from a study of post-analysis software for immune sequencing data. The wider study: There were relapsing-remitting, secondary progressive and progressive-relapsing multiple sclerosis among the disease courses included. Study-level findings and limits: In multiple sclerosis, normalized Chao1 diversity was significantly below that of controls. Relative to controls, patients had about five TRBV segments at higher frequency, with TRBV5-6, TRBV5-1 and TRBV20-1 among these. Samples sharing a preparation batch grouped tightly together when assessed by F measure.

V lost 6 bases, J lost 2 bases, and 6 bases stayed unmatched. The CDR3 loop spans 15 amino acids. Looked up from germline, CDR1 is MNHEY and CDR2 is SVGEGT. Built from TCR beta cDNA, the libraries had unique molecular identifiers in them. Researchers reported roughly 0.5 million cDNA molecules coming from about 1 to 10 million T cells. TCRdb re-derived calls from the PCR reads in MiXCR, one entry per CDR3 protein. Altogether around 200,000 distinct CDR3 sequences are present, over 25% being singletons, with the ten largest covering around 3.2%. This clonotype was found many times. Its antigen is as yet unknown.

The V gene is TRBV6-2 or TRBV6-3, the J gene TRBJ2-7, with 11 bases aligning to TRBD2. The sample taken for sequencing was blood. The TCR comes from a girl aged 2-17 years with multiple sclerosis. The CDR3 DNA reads TGTGCCAGCAGGGAGACTAGCGGGGACCCCTACGAGCAGTACTTC. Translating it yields CASRETSGDPYEQYF.